This T cell receptor beta chain was profiled in a study of T-cell reconstitution after alpha-beta-depleted transplantation in children (dated by TCRdb to the mid-2010s). Study-level background: T-cell immune reconstitution after TCRalphabeta/CD19-depleted allogeneic hematopoietic cell transplantation in children was quantitatively tracked in the study by means of TCR repertoire profiling.

Here V drops 5 bases and J drops 5 bases, and the junction holds 12 bases not matched to any gene. The CDR3 runs 16 amino acids, cysteine and phenylalanine included. This entry keeps only the CDR3 DNA: 48 bases, framed from base 1. CDR1 and CDR2 were assigned from the germline V gene (reference sequence) as DFQATT and SNEGSKA. Libraries were prepared through PCR. Instrument used: Illumina HiSeq 2500. TCR libraries were prepared with molecular barcoding, using unique molecular identifiers to normalize TCRbeta repertoire quantification. TCRdb trimmed the raw reads at Q25, called clones with MiXCR and kept productive beta chains. Rows merge per CDR3 protein into single entries with the most common DNA and genes. Across this sample there are some 280,000 distinct CDR3 sequences, with about a tenth seen only once. The ten largest clones take up about a tenth of the sample. Regarding this clonotype: Its target antigen remains unknown. Base qualities are not at hand, and no much larger clone is one base apart.

The starting material was PBMCs from the stem cell graft donor, obtained from the stem cell graft. This chain is built from TRBV20-1 and TRBJ2-3, and TRBD2 aligns with 11 junction nucleotides. This TCR was recovered from a human donor who donated a stem cell graft to a child with SCID. In nucleotide form, the sequence is TGCAGTGCTTCTCAAGAACTAGCGGGGGTCAGAGATACGCAGTATTTT. The translation is CSASQELAGVRDTQYF.